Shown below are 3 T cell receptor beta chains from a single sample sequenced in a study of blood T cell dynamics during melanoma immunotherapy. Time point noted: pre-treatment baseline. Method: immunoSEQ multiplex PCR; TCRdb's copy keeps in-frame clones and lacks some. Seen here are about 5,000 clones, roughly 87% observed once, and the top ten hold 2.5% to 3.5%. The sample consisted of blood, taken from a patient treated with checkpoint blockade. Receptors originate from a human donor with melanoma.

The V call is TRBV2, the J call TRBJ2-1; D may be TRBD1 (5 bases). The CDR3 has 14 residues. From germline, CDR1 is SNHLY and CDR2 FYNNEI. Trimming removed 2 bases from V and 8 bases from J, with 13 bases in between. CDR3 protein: CASSEQGQGDEQFF. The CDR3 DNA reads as TGTGCCAGCAGTGAACAAGGGCAGGGCGATGAGCAGTTCTTC.

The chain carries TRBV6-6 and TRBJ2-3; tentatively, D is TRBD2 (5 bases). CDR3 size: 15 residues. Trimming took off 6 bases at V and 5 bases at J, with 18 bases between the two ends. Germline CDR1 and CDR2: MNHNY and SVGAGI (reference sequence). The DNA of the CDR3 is TGTGCCAGCAGGAAAGTGCAACTAGTCGGAGATACGCAGTATTTT. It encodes CASRKVQLVGDTQYF.

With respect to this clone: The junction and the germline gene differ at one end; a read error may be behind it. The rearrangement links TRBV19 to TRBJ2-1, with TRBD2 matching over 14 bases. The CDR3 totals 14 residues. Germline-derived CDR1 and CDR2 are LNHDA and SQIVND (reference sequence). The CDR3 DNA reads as TGTGCCAGTAGTGACCGGGGACTAGCGGGAGTTTTGGTCTTC. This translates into CASSDRGLAGVLVF.